One and the same sample provided the 5 T cell receptor beta chains below, sequenced in a study of cytomegalovirus exposure and HLA in healthy donors. PCR employed 60 Vbeta and 13 Jbeta primers. The table came from immunoSEQ multiplex PCR; TCRdb's copy has only in-frame clones and leaves some out. Of 110,000 or so clones detected, around 73% appear once; the ten largest clones hold roughly 5.9%. Sequenced sample: PBMCs. The receptors shown here come from a woman in her twenties or thirties in good health and CMV-seropositive.

This rearrangement joins TRBV5-1 to TRBJ2-2, with 10 positions matching TRBD2. This CDR3 is built from 18 residues. From germline, CDR1 is SGHRS and CDR2 YFSETQ. V trimming: 1 base; J trimming: 1 base; junction bases outside the gene matches: 7. The chain's CDR3 is CASSLWLAGEMNTGELFF. The CDR3 DNA reads as TGCGCCAGCAGCTTGTGGCTAGCGGGGGAAATGAACACCGGGGAGCTGTTTTTT.

V and J are TRBV5-1 and TRBJ1-6; 9 nucleotides align to TRBD1. The CDR3 length is 14 residues. J was trimmed by 9 bases and V by 4 bases; bases with no gene match: 5. From germline, CDR1 is SGHRS and CDR2 YFSETQ. Here the CDR3 reads CASSPGTGSSPLHF. In DNA, the CDR3 is TGCGCCAGCAGCCCCGGGACAGGGTCTTCACCCCTCCACTTT.

CDR3 nucleotide sequence: TGTGCCAGCAGTTACCGGGAGGTTTACTATGGCTACACCTTC. Protein: CASSYREVYYGYTF. The chain joins TRBV6-6 to TRBJ1-2; D is unclear. Trimming left V 2 bases short and J 3 bases short, with 10 bases between. This CDR3 comprises 14 residues. Germline V gene data show CDR1 as MNHNY and CDR2 as SVGAGI (reference sequence).

This clone was seen a handful of times. The chain recombines TRBV5-1 with TRBJ1-1; D gene uncertain. This CDR3 is built from 14 residues. V shed 5 bases and J shed 5 bases, with 16 bases lying between them. In germline, CDR1 is SGHRS, CDR2 YFSETQ. This chain's CDR3 is CASRFREEMTEAFF. The CDR3 coding sequence is TGCGCCAGCAGGTTCCGGGAGGAAATGACTGAAGCTTTCTTT.

This clone was detected once. The gene calls are TRBV19 and TRBJ1-1; no clear D gene. V lost 9 bases to trimming and J lost 11 bases, with 13 bases between them. CDR1 LNHDA and CDR2 SQIVND come from the germline V gene (reference sequence). This CDR3 has 10 residues. The DNA for the CDR3 is TGTGCCAGCCTCGGGAGTAGGGCTTTCTTT. Its protein is CASLGSRAFF.